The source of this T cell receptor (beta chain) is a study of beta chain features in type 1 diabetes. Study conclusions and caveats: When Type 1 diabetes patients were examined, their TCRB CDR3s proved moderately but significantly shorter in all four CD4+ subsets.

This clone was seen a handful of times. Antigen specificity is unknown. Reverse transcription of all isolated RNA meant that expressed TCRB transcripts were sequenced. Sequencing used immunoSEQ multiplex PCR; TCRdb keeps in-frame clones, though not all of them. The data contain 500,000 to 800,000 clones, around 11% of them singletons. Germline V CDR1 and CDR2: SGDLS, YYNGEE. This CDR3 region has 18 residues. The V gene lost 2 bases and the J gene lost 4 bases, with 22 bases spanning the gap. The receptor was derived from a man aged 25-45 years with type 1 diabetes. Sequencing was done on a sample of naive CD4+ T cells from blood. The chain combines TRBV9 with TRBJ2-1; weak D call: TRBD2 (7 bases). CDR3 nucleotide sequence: TGTGCCAGCAGCGTCATTCGCGACGGGGGGCGTGATTACAATGAGCAGTTCTTC. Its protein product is CASSVIRDGGRDYNEQFF.